One and the same sample provided the 21 T cell receptor beta chains below, sequenced in a study of blood T cell repertoires in COVID-19. The data were produced by immunoSEQ multiplex PCR, yet TCRdb's version contains in-frame clones alone and is incomplete. The sample consists of about 130,000 clones, around 83% of them appearing once. Sequencing input: peripheral blood. The receptors originated from a human donor in a cohort sampled during active COVID-19.

The genes are TRBV6-2 or TRBV6-3 and TRBJ2-3; D gene unclear. Germline V gene sequence: CDR1 MNHEY, CDR2 SVGEGT. Deletions cut 2 bases from V and 8 bases from J, with 8 bases between. The CDR3 totals 12 residues. As DNA, the CDR3 is TGTGCCAGCAGTTACCCCTCGGGTACGCAGTATTTT. This sequence encodes CASSYPSGTQYF.

The chain recombines TRBV3-1 (or the pseudogene TRBV3-2) with TRBJ1-2; D is possibly TRBD1 (5 bases). CDR1 and CDR2 from the germline V gene are LGHDT and YNNKEL (reference sequence). V lost 6 bases and J 2 bases, leaving 19 bases between the germline ends. The CDR3 loop spans 16 amino acids. CDR3 nucleotide sequence: TGTGCCAGCAGTCAAATGGGAAGGGGCAACAACTATGGCTACACCTTC. Encoded protein: CASSQMGRGNNYGYTF.

Only one count was recorded for this clone. The chain uses TRBV6-2 or TRBV6-3 and TRBJ2-7; D perhaps matches TRBD1 (6 bases). The CDR3 length is 14 residues. The germline CDR1 and CDR2 sequences are MNHEY and SVGEGT. The V and J ends lost 2 bases and 1 base respectively, with 9 bases between them. CDR3: CASSYTTGSYEQYV. In DNA form, the CDR3 reads TGTGCCAGCAGTTACACGACAGGTTCCTACGAGCAGTACGTC.

The CDR3 loop is CASSLIAGGLQETQYF. CDR3 nucleotide sequence: TGTGCCAGCAGCCTAATAGCGGGAGGGCTCCAAGAGACCCAGTACTTC. This chain connects TRBV5-6 to TRBJ2-5; 11 nucleotides match TRBD2. CDR1 and CDR2 from the germline V gene are SGHDT and YYEEEE. V shed 4 bases and J 1 base; nucleotides not matched to a gene: 6. The CDR3 has 16 residues.

This clone was recorded only once. This rearrangement joins TRBV5-8 to TRBJ2-5, with D possibly being TRBD2 (6 bases). The CDR3 length is 14 residues. Trimming pared 0 bases from V and 5 bases from J, leaving 11 bases between. The germline V gene encodes CDR1 SGHTS and CDR2 YDEGEE. CDR3 sequence reads: CASSLVTRRETQYF. DNA for the CDR3: TGTGCCAGCAGCTTGGTGACTAGGAGGGAGACCCAGTACTTC. The entire variable domain, with the rest obtained from reference TRBV5-8 and TRBJ2-5, is as follows: EAGVTQSPTHLIKTRGQQATLRCSPISGHTSVYWYQQALGLGLQFLLWYDEGEERNRGNFPPRFSGRQFPNYSSELNVNALELEDSALYLCASSLVTRRETQYFGPGTRLLVL.

The rearrangement uses TRBV19 and TRBJ2-2, with 13 bases lining up with TRBD2. The CDR3 has 17 residues. The V and J ends lost 6 bases and 3 bases, in that order; junction bases with no gene match: 7. Germline CDR1 and CDR2: LNHDA and SQIVND (reference sequence). The CDR3 DNA sequence: TGTGCCAGTAGAAGGCTGACTAGCGGGAGGTACACCGGGGAGCTGTTTTTT. Amino acid sequence: CASRRLTSGRYTGELFF.

The rearrangement uses TRBV25-1 and TRBJ2-3, with 8 bases identical to TRBD2. This CDR3 is built from 13 residues. Trimming removed 4 bases from V and 6 bases from J; junction bases left unmatched: 3. Germline-derived CDR1 and CDR2 are MGHDK and SYGVNS. The CDR3 nucleotides are TGTGCCAGCAGTGTGACTAGCGCGGATACGCAGTATTTT. This sequence encodes CASSVTSADTQYF.

The gene calls are TRBV7-2 and TRBJ1-2; D is unclear. The germline CDR1 and CDR2 sequences are SGHTA and FQGNSA. V was pared by 11 bases and J by 8 bases, with 15 bases between. CDR3 size: 11 residues. In DNA, the CDR3 is TGTGCCCTAGGCCCCCTTGAGGGCTACACCTTC. Translating gives CALGPLEGYTF.

In this sample, this clone turned up once. The chain recombines TRBV2 with TRBJ2-3, with 7 positions matching TRBD1. Germline assignment: CDR1 SNHLY and CDR2 FYNNEI. The CDR3 is 15 residues long. The ends lost 6 bases at V and 0 bases at J; junction bases unmatched: 6. CDR3 protein: CASREDRRSTDTQYF. CDR3 bases: TGTGCCAGCAGGGAGGACAGGAGAAGCACAGATACGCAGTATTTT.

The V gene is TRBV5-4, the J gene TRBJ2-1; TRBD2 aligns across 7 bases. Germline CDR1 is SGHNT and CDR2 is YYREEE (reference sequence). V trimming: 2 bases; J trimming: 5 bases; junction bases outside the gene matches: 7. This CDR3 region has 15 residues. For the CDR3, the DNA is TGTGCCAGCAGCTTAGGAGCGGGGCCCGACAATGAGCAGTTCTTC. Its protein is CASSLGAGPDNEQFF. Variable domain in full (rest from reference TRBV5-4 and TRBJ2-1): ETGVTQSPTHLIKTRGQQVTLRCSSQSGHNTVSWYQQALGQGPQFIFQYYREEENGRGNFPPRFSGLQFPNYSSELNVNALELDDSALYLCASSLGAGPDNEQFFGPGTRLTVL.

The chain couples TRBV7-2 to TRBJ1-1; TRBD1 matches at 7 bases. Germline CDR1 SGHTA, CDR2 FQGNSA. The CDR3 consists of 16 residues. After removal of 2 bases from V and 5 bases from J, the junction contained 11 bases not matched to a gene. The CDR3 DNA reads TGTGCCAGCAGCTTAAGGGGGCAAATCGGGGTAACTGAAGCTTTCTTT. Its translation: CASSLRGQIGVTEAFF.

The table lists this clone with a count of one. The chain carries TRBV3-1 (or the pseudogene TRBV3-2) and TRBJ1-1, with TRBD1 as a possible D gene (6 bases). V was cut by 0 bases and J by 11 bases, with 13 bases left in between. This CDR3 is 13 amino acids long. Per the germline V gene, CDR1 is LGHDT and CDR2 is YNNKEL (reference sequence). DNA of the CDR3: TGTGCCAGCAGCCAAGATATTCGGGGGGCTGCTTTCTTT. Translating it yields CASSQDIRGAAFF.

The V call is TRBV19, the J call TRBJ1-2; D is possibly TRBD1 (5 bases). Between the trimmed V and J ends, which lost 0 bases and 4 bases, there was a span of 12 bases. Germline CDR1 LNHDA, CDR2 SQIVND (reference sequence). The length of the CDR3 is 15 residues. As DNA, the CDR3 is TGTGCCAGTAGTATAGACGGGACGGGAGGCTATGGCTACACCTTC. This gives the protein CASSIDGTGGYGYTF.

The chain recombines TRBV5-1 with TRBJ2-1, with D possibly matching TRBD2 (7 bases). The CDR3 sequence is 15 residues long. Trimming took off 3 bases at V and 0 bases at J, with 10 bases between the two ends. From germline, CDR1 is SGHRS and CDR2 YFSETQ. The CDR3 bases are TGCGCCAGCAGCTCCGGGGGGCTCTCCTACAATGAGCAGTTCTTC. Its translation: CASSSGGLSYNEQFF.

V gene TRBV9 combines with J gene TRBJ1-6, with TRBD1 as a possible D gene (5 bases). CDR1 and CDR2 from the germline V gene are SGDLS and YYNGEE. This CDR3 is built from 15 residues. Trimming removed 4 bases at V and 4 bases at J, with 12 bases between. CDR3 in amino acids: CASSQYPGYNSPLHF. The DNA for the CDR3 is TGTGCCAGCAGCCAATATCCAGGGTATAATTCACCCCTCCACTTT.

This clone was recorded at least ten times. The rearrangement uses TRBV4-1 and TRBJ1-2; possible D gene TRBD1, 5 bases. In germline, CDR1 is MGHRA, CDR2 YSYEKL. V was clipped by 1 base and J by 7 bases, with 22 bases between them. This CDR3 spans 17 amino acids. CDR3 sequence reads: CASSQGRLGTKELGYTF. The DNA of the CDR3 is TGCGCCAGCAGCCAAGGAAGGTTAGGGACTAAGGAACTTGGCTACACCTTC.

This sequence joins TRBV7-2 and TRBJ2-2; a possible D gene is TRBD2 (6 bases). Germline V gives CDR1 SGHTA, CDR2 FQGNSA. The CDR3 extends over 14 amino acids. Trimming left V 4 bases short and J 8 bases short, with 14 bases between. The CDR3 sequence: CASSWGVSVGELFF. In DNA form, the CDR3 reads TGTGCCAGCAGCTGGGGGGTCTCGGTGGGGGAGCTGTTTTTT.

This clone was seen a single time. The J gene is TRBJ2-1, the V gene TRBV11-2; 7 bases agree with TRBD2. The J segment lost 4 bases and the V segment lost 1 base, leaving 7 bases of the junction unmatched. CDR3 size: 16 residues. Germline V gene sequence: CDR1 SGHAT, CDR2 FQNNGV. The CDR3, as DNA: TGTGCCAGCAGCTTAGTCGGCGGGAGAATGTACAATGAGCAGTTCTTC. This translates into CASSLVGGRMYNEQFF.

The V call is TRBV5-1, the J call TRBJ2-2; tentative D call: TRBD2 (6 bases). Trimming removed 4 bases from V and 0 bases from J, with 13 bases in between. The CDR3 has 16 residues. CDR1 is SGHRS and CDR2 is YFSETQ in the germline V gene. CDR3 loop: CASSQISGTNTGELFF. CDR3 bases: TGCGCCAGCAGCCAGATTAGCGGTACGAACACCGGGGAGCTGTTTTTT.

The chain has TRBV6-5 and TRBJ1-1; the match to TRBD1 covers 7 bases. The CDR3 has 14 amino acids. CDR1 is MNHEY and CDR2 is SVGAGI in the germline V gene. The V and J ends lost 6 bases and 0 bases, in that order; junction bases with no gene match: 4. CDR3 in amino acids: CASSGTAMNTEAFF. Written as DNA, the CDR3 is TGTGCCAGCAGCGGGACAGCCATGAACACTGAAGCTTTCTTT.

CDR3 sequence reads: CASRHIRLDLDEQFF. The CDR3 bases are TGTGCCAGCAGACATATCCGACTAGATTTGGATGAGCAGTTCTTC. J is TRBJ2-1 and V is TRBV7-9; TRBD2 might be the D (6 bases). The germline CDR1 and CDR2 sequences are SEHNR and FQNEAQ (reference sequence). The V end was cut by 6 bases, the J end by 8 bases, with 20 bases between. The CDR3 covers 15 residues.